This TCR beta chain originates from a study of T cell changes during pregnancy in multiple sclerosis. Sequencing was performed with immunoSEQ multiplex PCR; in TCRdb, only in-frame clones are kept and a portion is missing. This sample yields tens of thousands of clones, of which about 90% are seen a single time; 1.5% belongs to the top ten. CDR1 SEHNR and CDR2 FQNEAQ come from the germline V gene (reference sequence). CDR3 size: 14 residues. The trim removed 0 bases at V and 8 bases at J, leaving 3 bases unmatched. V is TRBV7-9 and J is TRBJ2-1; 8 nucleotides match TRBD2. The TCR originated in a female donor in good health, enrolled as a control in a pregnancy study. Source: peripheral blood, taken in the first trimester of pregnancy. CDR3 in amino acids: CASSLAGGRHEQFF. For the CDR3, the DNA is TGTGCCAGCAGCTTAGCAGGCGGGAGGCATGAGCAGTTCTTC.